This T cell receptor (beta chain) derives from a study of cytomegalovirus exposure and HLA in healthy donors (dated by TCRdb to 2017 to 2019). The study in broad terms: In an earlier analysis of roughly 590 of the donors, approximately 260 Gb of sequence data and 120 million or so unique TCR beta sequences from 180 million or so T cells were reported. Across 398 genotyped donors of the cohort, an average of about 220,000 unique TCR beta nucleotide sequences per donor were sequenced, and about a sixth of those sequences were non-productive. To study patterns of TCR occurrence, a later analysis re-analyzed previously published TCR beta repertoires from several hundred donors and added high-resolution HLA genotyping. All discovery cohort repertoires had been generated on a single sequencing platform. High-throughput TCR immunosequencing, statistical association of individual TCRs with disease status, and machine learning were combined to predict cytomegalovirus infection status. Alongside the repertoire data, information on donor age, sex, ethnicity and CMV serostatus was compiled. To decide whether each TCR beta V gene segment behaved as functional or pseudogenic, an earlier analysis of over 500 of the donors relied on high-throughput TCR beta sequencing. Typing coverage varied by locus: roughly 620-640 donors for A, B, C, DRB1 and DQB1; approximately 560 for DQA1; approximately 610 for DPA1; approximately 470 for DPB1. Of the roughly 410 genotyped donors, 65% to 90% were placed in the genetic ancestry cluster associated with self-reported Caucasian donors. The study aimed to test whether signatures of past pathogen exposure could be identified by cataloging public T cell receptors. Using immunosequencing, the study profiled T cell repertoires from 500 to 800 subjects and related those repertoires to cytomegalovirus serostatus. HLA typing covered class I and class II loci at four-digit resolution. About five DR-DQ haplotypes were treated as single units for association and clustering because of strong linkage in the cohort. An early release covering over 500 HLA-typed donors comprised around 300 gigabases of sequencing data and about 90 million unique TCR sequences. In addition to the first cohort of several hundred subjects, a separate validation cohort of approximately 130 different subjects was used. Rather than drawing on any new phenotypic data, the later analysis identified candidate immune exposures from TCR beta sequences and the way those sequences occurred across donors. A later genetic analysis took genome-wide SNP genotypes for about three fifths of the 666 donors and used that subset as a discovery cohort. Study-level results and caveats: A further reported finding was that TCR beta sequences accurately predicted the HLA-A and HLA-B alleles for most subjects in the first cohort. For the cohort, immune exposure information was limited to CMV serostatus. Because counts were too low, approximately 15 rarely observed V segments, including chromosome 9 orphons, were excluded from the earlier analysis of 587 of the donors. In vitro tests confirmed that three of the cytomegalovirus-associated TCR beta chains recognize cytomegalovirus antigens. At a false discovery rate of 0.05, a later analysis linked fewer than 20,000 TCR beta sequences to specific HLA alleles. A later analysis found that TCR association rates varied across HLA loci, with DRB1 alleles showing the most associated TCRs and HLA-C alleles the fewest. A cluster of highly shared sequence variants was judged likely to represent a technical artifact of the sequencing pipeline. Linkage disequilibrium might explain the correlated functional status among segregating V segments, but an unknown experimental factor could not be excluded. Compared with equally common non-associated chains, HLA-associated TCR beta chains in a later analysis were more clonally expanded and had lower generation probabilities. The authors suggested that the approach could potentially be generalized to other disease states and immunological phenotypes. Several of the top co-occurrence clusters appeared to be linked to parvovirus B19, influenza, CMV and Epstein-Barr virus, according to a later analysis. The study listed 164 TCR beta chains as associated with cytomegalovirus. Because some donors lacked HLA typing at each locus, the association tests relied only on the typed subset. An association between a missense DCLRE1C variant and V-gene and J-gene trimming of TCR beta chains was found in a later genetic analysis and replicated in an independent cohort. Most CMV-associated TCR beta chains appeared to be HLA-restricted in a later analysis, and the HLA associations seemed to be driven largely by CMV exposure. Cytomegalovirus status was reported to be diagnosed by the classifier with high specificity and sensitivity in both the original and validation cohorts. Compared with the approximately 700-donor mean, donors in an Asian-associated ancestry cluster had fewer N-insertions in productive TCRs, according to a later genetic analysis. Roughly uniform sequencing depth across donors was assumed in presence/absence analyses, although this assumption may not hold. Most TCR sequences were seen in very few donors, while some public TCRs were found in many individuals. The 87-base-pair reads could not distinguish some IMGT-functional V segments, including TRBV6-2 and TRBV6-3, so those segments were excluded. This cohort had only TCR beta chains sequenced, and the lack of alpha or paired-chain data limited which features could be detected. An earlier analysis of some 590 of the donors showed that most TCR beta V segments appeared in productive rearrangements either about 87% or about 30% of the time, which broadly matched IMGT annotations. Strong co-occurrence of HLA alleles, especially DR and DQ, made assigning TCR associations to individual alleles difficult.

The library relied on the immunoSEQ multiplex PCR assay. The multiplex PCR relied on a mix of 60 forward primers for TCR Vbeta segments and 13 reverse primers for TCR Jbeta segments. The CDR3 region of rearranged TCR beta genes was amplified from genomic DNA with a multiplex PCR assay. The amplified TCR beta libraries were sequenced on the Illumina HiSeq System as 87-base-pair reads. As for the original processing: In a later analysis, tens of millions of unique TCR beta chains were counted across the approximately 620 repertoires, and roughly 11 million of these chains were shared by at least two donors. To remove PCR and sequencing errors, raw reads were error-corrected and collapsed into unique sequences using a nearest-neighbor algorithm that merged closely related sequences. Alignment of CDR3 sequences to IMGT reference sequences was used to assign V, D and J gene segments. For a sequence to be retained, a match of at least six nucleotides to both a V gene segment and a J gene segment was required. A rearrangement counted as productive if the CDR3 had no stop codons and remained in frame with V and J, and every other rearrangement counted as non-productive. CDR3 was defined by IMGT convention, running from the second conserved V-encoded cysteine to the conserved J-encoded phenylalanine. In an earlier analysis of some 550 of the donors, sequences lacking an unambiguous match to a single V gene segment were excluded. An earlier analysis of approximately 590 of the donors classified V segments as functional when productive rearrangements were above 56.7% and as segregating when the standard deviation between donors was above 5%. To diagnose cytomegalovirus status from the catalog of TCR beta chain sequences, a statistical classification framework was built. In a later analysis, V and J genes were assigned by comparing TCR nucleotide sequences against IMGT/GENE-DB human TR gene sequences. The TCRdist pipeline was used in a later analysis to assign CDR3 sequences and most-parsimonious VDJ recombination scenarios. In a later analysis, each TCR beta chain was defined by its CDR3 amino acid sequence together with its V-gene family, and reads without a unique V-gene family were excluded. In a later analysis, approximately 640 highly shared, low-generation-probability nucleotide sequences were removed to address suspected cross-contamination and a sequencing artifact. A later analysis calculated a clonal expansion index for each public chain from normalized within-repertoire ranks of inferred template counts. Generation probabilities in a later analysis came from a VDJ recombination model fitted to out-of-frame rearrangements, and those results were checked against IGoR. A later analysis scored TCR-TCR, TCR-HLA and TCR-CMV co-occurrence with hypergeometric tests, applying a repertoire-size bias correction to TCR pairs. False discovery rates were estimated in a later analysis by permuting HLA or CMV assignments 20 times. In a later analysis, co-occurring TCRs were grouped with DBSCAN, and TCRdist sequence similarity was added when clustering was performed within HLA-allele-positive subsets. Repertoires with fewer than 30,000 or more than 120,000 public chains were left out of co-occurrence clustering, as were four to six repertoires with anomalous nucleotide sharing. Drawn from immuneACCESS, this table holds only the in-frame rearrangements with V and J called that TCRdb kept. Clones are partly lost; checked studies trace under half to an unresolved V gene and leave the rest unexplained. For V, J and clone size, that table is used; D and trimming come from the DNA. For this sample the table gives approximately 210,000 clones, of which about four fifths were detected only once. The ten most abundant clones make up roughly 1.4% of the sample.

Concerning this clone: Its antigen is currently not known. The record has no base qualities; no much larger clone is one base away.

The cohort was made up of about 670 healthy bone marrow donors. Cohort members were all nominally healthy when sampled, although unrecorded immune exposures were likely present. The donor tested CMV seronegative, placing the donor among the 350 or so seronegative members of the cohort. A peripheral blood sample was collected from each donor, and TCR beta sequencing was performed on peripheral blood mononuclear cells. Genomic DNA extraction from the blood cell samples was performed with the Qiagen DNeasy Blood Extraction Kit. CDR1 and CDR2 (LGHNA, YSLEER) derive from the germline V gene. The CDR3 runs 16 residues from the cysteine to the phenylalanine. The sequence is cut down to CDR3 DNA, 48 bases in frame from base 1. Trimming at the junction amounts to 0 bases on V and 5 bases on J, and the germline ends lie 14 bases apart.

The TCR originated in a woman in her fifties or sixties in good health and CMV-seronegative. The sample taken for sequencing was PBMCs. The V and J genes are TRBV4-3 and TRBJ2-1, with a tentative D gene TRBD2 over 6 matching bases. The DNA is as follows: TGCGCCAGCAGCCAAGACTTACTAGCCCTCGACAATGAGCAGTTCTTC. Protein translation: CASSQDLLALDNEQFF.